This T cell receptor beta chain appears in the sequencing data of a study of T-cell reconstitution after alpha-beta-depleted transplantation in children. Library preparation (for TCRbeta) was performed with unique molecular identifiers. TCRdb itself ran the PCR reads through MiXCR, one entry per CDR3 protein. The data hold 670,000 or so distinct CDR3 sequences, with about 12% observed a single time. V lost 6 bases to trimming and J lost 2 bases; unmatched junction nucleotides: 9. Germline CDR1 SEHNR, CDR2 FQNEAQ (reference sequence). This CDR3 has 16 residues. The table lists this clonotype with a few counts.

The sample was PBMCs, taken before TCRalphabeta/CD19-depleted stem cell transplant. This chain connects TRBV7-9 to TRBJ2-3; 9 bases match TRBD2. This clonotype originated in a girl between 2 and 10 years old with congenital amegakaryocytic thrombocytopenia, due to receive a stem cell transplant. CDR3 amino acids: CASSQSGRIHTDTQYF. The CDR3 nucleotides are TGTGCCAGCAGTCAAAGCGGGAGGATCCACACAGATACGCAGTATTTT.